The 6 T cell receptor beta chains listed next were all sequenced from one sample in a study of post-analysis software for immune sequencing data. Study-wide results and caveats: Compared with controls, patients had more of five TRBV segments, including TRBV5-6, TRBV5-1 and TRBV20-1.

cDNA libraries of TCR beta carried unique molecular identifiers. TCRdb independently ran MiXCR on the PCR reads; one entry per CDR3 protein. Among hundreds of thousands of distinct CDR3 sequences listed, approximately 57% were seen once. No antigen has been identified for these receptors. Material: blood. These receptors were taken from a girl aged 5 to 17 with multiple sclerosis.

This clonotype occurred once. The chain is built from TRBV6-6 and TRBJ2-5; either TRBD1 or TRBD2 may fit D (5 bases each). The last part of the DNA fits TRBJ2-7 better; the J call may be wrong. CDR1 is MNHNY and CDR2 is SVGAGI in the germline V gene (reference sequence). CDR3 length: 15 residues. Here the CDR3 reads CASSTELVRGYEQYF. The DNA for the CDR3 is TGTGCCAGCAGTACCGAACTGGTGAGGGGATACGAGCAGTACTTC.

Concerning this clonotype itself: This may arise from a read error, as a much more abundant clone is one base away. V gene TRBV12-3 or TRBV12-4 combines with J gene TRBJ2-3; TRBD2 agrees at 7 bases. This CDR3 has 15 residues. The CDR3 loop is CASSFERGFTDAQYF. In DNA, the CDR3 is TGTGCCAGCAGTTTCGAGCGGGGTTTCACAGATGCGCAGTATTTT.

The chain joins TRBV11-2 to TRBJ2-5, with D uncertain. Germline V gives CDR1 SGHAT, CDR2 FQNNGV. The CDR3 spans 15 residues. Trimming left V 5 bases short and J 5 bases short, with 18 bases between. In DNA form, the CDR3 reads TGTGCCAGCAGCGTCCGACATAGGGCCCAGGAGACCCAGTACTTC. Residues: CASSVRHRAQETQYF.

The chain joins TRBV2 to TRBJ1-2; D is perhaps TRBD1 (5 bases). This CDR3 has 13 residues. The germline V gene encodes CDR1 SNHLY and CDR2 FYNNEI. Between the trimmed V and J ends, which lost 2 bases and 4 bases, there was a span of 8 bases. The CDR3 loop reads CASSENGAYGYTF. CDR3 DNA: TGTGCCAGCAGTGAAAACGGGGCCTATGGCTACACCTTC.

This rearrangement joins TRBV15 to TRBJ1-2, with D maybe TRBD1 (5 bases). Germline V lookup: CDR1 LNHNV, CDR2 YYDKDF (reference sequence). This CDR3 comprises 16 residues. V shed 4 bases and J shed 0 bases, with 15 bases lying between them. The CDR3 DNA reads as TGTGCCACCAGCATGGGGACGGTAGAAGCTAACTATGGCTACACCTTC. It codes for CATSMGTVEANYGYTF.

This clonotype was counted between two and nine times. V is TRBV12-3 or TRBV12-4 and J is TRBJ2-3, with TRBD2 matching over 8 bases. The CDR3 extends over 15 amino acids. Losses at the gene ends were 6 bases for V and 5 bases for J; bases not matched to a gene: 10. Written as DNA, the CDR3 is TGTGCCAGCAGGGGCGCGGGGGGCAGGTTAGATACGCAGTATTTT. Translated: CASRGAGGRLDTQYF.